These 30 T cell receptor beta chains were sequenced from one sample in a study of identical twins. Via MiXCR, TCRdb re-called the 5' RACE reads, giving one row per CDR3 protein. The table includes 600,000 to 850,000 distinct CDR3 sequences, roughly 20% detected once. These same records also appear under a second study, on T cells expressing NK-cell markers.

Sequenced material: PBMCs. These receptors were collected from a woman under 30 in good health.

This clonotype was picked up many times. The chain uses TRBV4-3 and TRBJ2-2, with 8 bases identical to TRBD2. The CDR3 is 17 residues long. The junction had 11 bases not matched to a gene; V was cut back by 5 bases and J by 3 bases. Germline CDR1 is LGHNA and CDR2 is YSLEER. The CDR3 DNA follows: TGCGCCAGCAGCAAAGGGGAGCGGGAGAGGGACACCGGGGAGCTGTTTTTT. This sequence encodes CASSKGERERDTGELFF.

This clonotype appeared a few times. The gene calls are TRBV12-3 or TRBV12-4 and TRBJ1-2, with TRBD1 matching 7 bases. V gave up 0 bases and J gave up 8 bases; unmatched junction bases: 6. The CDR3 has 14 amino acids. CDR3 protein: CASSLAGGYGGYTF. The CDR3 nucleotides read TGTGCCAGCAGTTTAGCAGGGGGCTATGGCGGCTACACCTTC.

This clonotype was recorded many times. The gene calls are TRBV20-1 and TRBJ2-3; D is unclear. Germline CDR1 and CDR2: DFQATT and SNEGSKA (reference sequence). V shed 5 bases and J shed 1 base, with 19 bases lying between them. This CDR3 has 16 residues. The CDR3 region is CSAGMSKAGRTDTQYF. The CDR3 coding sequence is TGCAGTGCTGGGATGAGCAAGGCCGGGCGCACAGATACGCAGTATTTT.

In its sample, this clonotype was seen a few times. The chain recombines TRBV5-1 with TRBJ1-3; 9 bases line up with TRBD1. The CDR3 length is 15 residues. Looked up from germline, CDR1 is SGHRS and CDR2 is YFSETQ. Losses at the gene ends were 1 base for V and 7 bases for J; bases not matched to a gene: 6. CDR3 in DNA: TGCGCCAGCAGCTTGAACGGACAGGGGCTGAACACCATATATTTT. It codes for CASSLNGQGLNTIYF.

The rearrangement joins TRBV6-1 to TRBJ2-1; D may match TRBD1 or TRBD2 (5 bases each). Germline lookup yields CDR1 MNHNS and CDR2 SASEGT. The germline V and J ends were trimmed by 6 bases and 9 bases, with 21 bases remaining between them. The CDR3 sequence is 15 residues long. The CDR3 DNA is TGTGCCAGCAGCCCTCTACGGGACCCCCGGGCTGAGCAGTTCTTC. This translates into CASSPLRDPRAEQFF.

The J gene is TRBJ2-7, the V gene TRBV2, with a weak D call TRBD2 (6 bases). The germline V gene has CDR1 SNHLY and CDR2 FYNNEI. The CDR3 sequence is 19 residues long. V dropped 4 bases and J dropped 7 bases, with 32 bases sitting between them. Written as DNA, the CDR3 is TGTGCCAGCAGTGGTGTGCCGGGAGAGTGGGAGAGGCGTCGGGGGGAGCAGTACTTC. Its translation is CASSGVPGEWERRRGEQYF.

Here the CDR3 reads CASSQTAYNEQFF. CDR3 in DNA: TGCGCCAGCAGCCAGACAGCCTACAATGAGCAGTTCTTC. The V call is TRBV4-3, the J call TRBJ2-1; maybe TRBD1 (5 bases). The germline V gene has CDR1 LGHNA and CDR2 YSLEER. The V and J ends lost 3 bases and 2 bases respectively, with 5 bases between them. The CDR3 sequence is 13 residues long.

The sample holds a few counts of this clonotype. The gene calls are TRBV5-1 and TRBJ2-2, with D perhaps being TRBD1 or TRBD2 (5 bases each). The CDR3 has 15 residues. Germline CDR1 SGHRS, CDR2 YFSETQ. Between the trimmed V and J ends, which lost 2 bases and 7 bases, there was a span of 15 bases. CDR3 sequence: CASSFPQGRNGELFF. The CDR3 DNA sequence: TGCGCCAGCAGCTTCCCCCAGGGACGAAACGGGGAGCTGTTTTTT.

A few counts support this clonotype. The genes are TRBV6-2 or TRBV6-3 and TRBJ2-7, with D maybe TRBD2 (6 bases). Germline V CDR1 and CDR2: MNHEY, SVGEGT. The CDR3 contains 14 residues. Between the trimmed V and J ends, which lost 7 bases and 2 bases, there was a span of 15 bases. The CDR3, as DNA: TGTGCCAGCACTCCGGACTACTCAGCCTACGAGCAGTACTTC. Translating gives CASTPDYSAYEQYF.

The table lists this clonotype with a count of one. The chain carries TRBV5-5 and TRBJ2-3, with 11 nucleotides matching TRBD2. V gave up 0 bases and J gave up 2 bases; unmatched junction bases: 5. Germline loops: CDR1 SGHKS, CDR2 YYEKEE (reference sequence). This CDR3 is built from 17 residues. The CDR3 DNA sequence: TGTGCCAGCAGCTTGGGGCGACTAGCGGGACACACAGATACGCAGTATTTT. It encodes CASSLGRLAGHTDTQYF.

This clonotype was seen more than once but under ten times. The chain joins TRBV12-3 or TRBV12-4 to TRBJ2-1; tentatively, D is TRBD1 (6 bases). This CDR3 region has 17 residues. Trimming stripped 3 bases from V and 0 bases from J, with 15 bases between. In nucleotides, the CDR3 is TGTGCCAGCAGTTTTACGATGGGGGCAAGCTCCTACAATGAGCAGTTCTTC. This codes for CASSFTMGASSYNEQFF.

The V gene is TRBV11-2, the J gene TRBJ2-1; TRBD2 matches at 8 bases. The ends lost 1 base at V and 0 bases at J; junction bases unmatched: 11. The CDR3 runs to 19 residues. Germline CDR1 is SGHAT and CDR2 is FQNNGV. The CDR3 coding sequence is TGTGCCAGCAGCTTAGTAGGGAAGCGGGGGAGAAGCTCCTACAATGAGCAGTTCTTC. This translates into CASSLVGKRGRSSYNEQFF.

This chain links TRBV29-1 with TRBJ1-2; D unclear. This CDR3 is built from 15 residues. CDR1 is SQVTM and CDR2 is ANQGSEA in the germline V gene. V lost 2 bases and J lost 2, with 15 bases in between. This chain's CDR3 is CSVESRAGGNYGYTF. The CDR3 coding sequence is TGCAGCGTTGAAAGTCGGGCAGGCGGGAACTATGGCTACACCTTC.

This clonotype came up a few times. The CDR3 nucleotides read TGTGCCGGGGGACTAGCATGGAACACCGGGGAGCTGTTTTTT. Its protein is CAGGLAWNTGELFF. The rearrangement joins TRBV2 to TRBJ2-2; 9 bases match TRBD2. CDR1 is SNHLY, CDR2 FYNNEI, per germline. Trimming cost V 11 bases and J 1 base; bases outside gene matches: 5. The CDR3 consists of 14 residues.

This clonotype was picked up many times. The chain links TRBV3-1 to TRBJ2-7, with TRBD1 matching 8 bases. The V gene end was trimmed by 1 base and the J gene end by 3 bases; junction bases not matched to a gene: 8. Germline-derived CDR1 and CDR2 are LGHDT and YNNKEL (reference sequence). The CDR3 has 16 residues. The CDR3 DNA reads as TGTGCCAGCAGCCAAGTGGGGCAGGGGGCCAACTACGAGCAGTACTTC. Translation gives CASSQVGQGANYEQYF.

Here the CDR3 reads CSARPGQGNTEAFF. Here the CDR3 DNA reads TGCAGTGCCAGGCCGGGACAGGGGAACACTGAAGCTTTCTTT. The rearrangement links TRBV20-1 to TRBJ1-1, with 9 nucleotides matching TRBD1. In germline, CDR1 is DFQATT, CDR2 SNEGSKA (reference sequence). V lost 6 bases and J lost 1; bases outside the gene matches: 6. The CDR3 runs 14 residues.

This clonotype has more than one count but fewer than ten. The chain is built from TRBV29-1 and TRBJ2-5; D unresolved. Germline-derived CDR1 and CDR2 are SQVTM and ANQGSEA. The CDR3 covers 13 residues. V lost 3 bases and J 0 bases, leaving 8 bases between the germline ends. In DNA, the CDR3 is TGCAGCGTTGATGGGCTGAACCAAGAGACCCAGTACTTC. Translated: CSVDGLNQETQYF.

There are a few counts of this clonotype. The genes are TRBV5-1 and TRBJ2-2, with D possibly being TRBD1 (6 bases). CDR1 SGHRS and CDR2 YFSETQ come from the germline V gene. This CDR3 comprises 16 residues. V dropped 0 bases and J dropped 5 bases, with 14 bases sitting between them. CDR3 loop: CASSLAAQGETGELFF. The CDR3 DNA sequence: TGCGCCAGCAGCTTGGCGGCACAGGGTGAAACCGGGGAGCTGTTTTTT. Drawing the rest from reference TRBV5-1 and TRBJ2-2, the complete variable domain is KAGVTQTPRYLIKTRGQQVTLSCSPISGHRSVSWYQQTPGQGLQFLFEYFSETQRNKGNFPGRFSGRQFSNSRSEMNVSTLELGDSALYLCASSLAAQGETGELFFGEGSRLTVL.

The chain is built from TRBV20-1 and TRBJ1-1; D is possibly TRBD1 (5 bases). Trimming cost V 0 bases and J 3 bases, with 8 bases left between them. CDR1 and CDR2 from the germline V gene are DFQATT and SNEGSKA (reference sequence). The CDR3 spans 13 residues. CDR3 DNA sequence: TGCAGTGCTAGAGAACAGGCGGACACTGAAGCTTTCTTT. This gives the protein CSAREQADTEAFF.

In its sample, this clonotype was seen a few times. The chain combines TRBV3-1 with TRBJ2-1; 7 bases are a match to TRBD1. The CDR3 loop spans 15 amino acids. The J segment lost 8 bases and the V segment lost 1 base, leaving 8 bases of the junction unmatched. Germline CDR1 is LGHDT and CDR2 is YNNKEL (reference sequence). This chain's CDR3 is CASSQGQRGPYEQFF. The CDR3, as DNA: TGTGCCAGCAGCCAAGGTCAGAGGGGGCCCTATGAGCAGTTCTTC.

The gene calls are TRBV20-1 and TRBJ1-6; no clear D gene. The germline V and J ends were trimmed by 6 bases and 6 bases, with 18 bases remaining between them. The CDR3 contains 15 residues. Per germline, CDR1 DFQATT and CDR2 SNEGSKA (reference sequence). The CDR3 here is CSAQRRAGINSPLHF. CDR3 nucleotide sequence: TGCAGTGCGCAGAGGCGAGCGGGCATTAATTCACCCCTCCACTTT.

This clonotype was counted many times. V and J are TRBV3-1 and TRBJ2-7; D perhaps matches TRBD2 (5 bases). V lost 0 bases to trimming and J lost 6 bases, with 9 bases between them. Germline assignment: CDR1 LGHDT and CDR2 YNNKEL (reference sequence). The CDR3 covers 13 residues. The CDR3 nucleotides read TGTGCCAGCAGCCAAGATCTCGAGGGCGAGCAGTACTTC. Amino acids: CASSQDLEGEQYF.

This chain uses TRBV5-1 with TRBJ2-2; 10 bases fit TRBD2. CDR3 length equals 16 residues. Trimming cost V 1 base and J 7 bases; bases outside gene matches: 7. Germline V CDR1 and CDR2: SGHRS, YFSETQ. The CDR3, as DNA: TGCGCCAGCAGCTTGAGTCCTAGCGGGGGTCACGGGGAGCTGTTTTTT. Translation: CASSLSPSGGHGELFF.

This clonotype was seen a few times. V is TRBV6-1 and J is TRBJ2-1; 12 nucleotides align to TRBD2. CDR1 is MNHNS and CDR2 is SASEGT in the germline V gene. The CDR3 spans 17 residues. The V gene end was trimmed by 7 bases and the J gene end by 7 bases; junction bases not matched to a gene: 14. Here the CDR3 DNA reads TGTGCCAGCATCCCCCCGGGACTAGCGGGCGCCGGGAATGAGCAGTTCTTC. Protein product: CASIPPGLAGAGNEQFF.

This chain connects TRBV20-1 to TRBJ2-5; perhaps TRBD2 as D (5 bases). V was pared by 3 bases and J by 4 bases, with 12 bases between. Germline-derived CDR1 and CDR2 are DFQATT and SNEGSKA (reference sequence). This CDR3 is built from 13 residues. CDR3 nucleotide sequence: TGCAGTGCTAGGGACTCCCCGCCAGAGACCCAGTACTTC. Translating gives CSARDSPPETQYF.

This clonotype was seen a handful of times. V is TRBV10-3 and J is TRBJ1-3; 9 bases align to TRBD1. The junction had 10 bases not matched to a gene; V was cut back by 5 bases and J by 2 bases. In germline, CDR1 is ENHRY, CDR2 SYGVKD. This CDR3 contains 17 residues. The CDR3 DNA reads TGTGCCATCAGTTTAGGGACAGGGCTCGTTACTGGAAACACCATATATTTT. Translated: CAISLGTGLVTGNTIYF.

In its sample, this clonotype was seen a few times. The rearrangement joins TRBV20-1 to TRBJ1-2; unclear D gene. The germline gives CDR1 DFQATT, CDR2 SNEGSKA (reference sequence). The V end lost 3 bases, the J end lost 7 bases, and 15 bases lay between the germline ends. CDR3 length: 13 amino acids. CDR3 nucleotide sequence: TGCAGTGCTAGTTCGGCGGGCTTTGCTGGCTACACCTTC. This gives the protein CSASSAGFAGYTF.

Ten or more counts support this clonotype. CDR3 sequence (DNA): TGTGCCAGCAGCTTAGAGGGCCTTACAGATACGCAGTATTTT. Protein product: CASSLEGLTDTQYF. The rearrangement joins TRBV7-2 to TRBJ2-3; the D is unclear. This CDR3 is built from 14 residues. Germline V CDR1 and CDR2: SGHTA, FQGNSA. Trimming removed 1 base at V and 3 bases at J, with 8 bases between.

The gene calls are TRBV5-1 and TRBJ1-1; D possibly corresponds to TRBD1 (5 bases). The germline CDR1 and CDR2 sequences are SGHRS and YFSETQ. The CDR3 is 14 residues long. V was pared by 5 bases and J by 0 bases, with 11 bases between. The chain's CDR3 is CASRSGVVNTEAFF. The DNA of the CDR3 is TGCGCCAGCAGGTCGGGGGTAGTGAACACTGAAGCTTTCTTT. Supplemented by reference TRBV5-1 and TRBJ1-1, the full variable domain reads KAGVTQTPRYLIKTRGQQVTLSCSPISGHRSVSWYQQTPGQGLQFLFEYFSETQRNKGNFPGRFSGRQFSNSRSEMNVSTLELGDSALYLCASRSGVVNTEAFFGQGTRLTVV.

This clonotype occurred once. The J gene is TRBJ1-1, the V gene TRBV7-9; 11 positions match TRBD1. CDR3 size: 15 residues. Unmatched junction bases numbered 7, after V lost 6 bases and J lost 4 bases. Germline V CDR1 and CDR2: SEHNR, FQNEAQ (reference sequence). The CDR3 DNA reads TGTGCCAGCAGTTACCGGACAGGGGGCATCACTGAAGCTTTCTTT. Its translation: CASSYRTGGITEAFF.